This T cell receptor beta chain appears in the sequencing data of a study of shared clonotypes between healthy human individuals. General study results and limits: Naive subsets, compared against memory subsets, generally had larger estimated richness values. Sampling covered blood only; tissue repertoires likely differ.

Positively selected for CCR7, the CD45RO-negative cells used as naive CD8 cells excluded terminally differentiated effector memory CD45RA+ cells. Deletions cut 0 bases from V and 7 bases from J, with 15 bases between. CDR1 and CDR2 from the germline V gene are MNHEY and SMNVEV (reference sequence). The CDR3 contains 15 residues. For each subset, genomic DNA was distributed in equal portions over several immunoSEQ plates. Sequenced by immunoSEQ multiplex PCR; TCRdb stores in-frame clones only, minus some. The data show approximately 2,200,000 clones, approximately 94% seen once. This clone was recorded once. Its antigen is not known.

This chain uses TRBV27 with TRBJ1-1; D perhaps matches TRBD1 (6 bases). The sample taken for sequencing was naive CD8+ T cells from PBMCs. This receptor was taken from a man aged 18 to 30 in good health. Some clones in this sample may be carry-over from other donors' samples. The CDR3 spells CASSLSGREGGEAFF. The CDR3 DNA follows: TGTGCCAGCAGTTTATCGGGACGAGAGGGGGGTGAAGCTTTCTTT.